This is a list of T cell receptor beta chains from one sample in a study of spatial heterogeneity in lung cancer. TCRdb re-called the 5' RACE reads through MiXCR, storing one row per CDR3 protein. This sample has 20,000 to 30,000 distinct CDR3 sequences, with 8.5% to 10% found just once. The specimen comprised PBMCs, sampled at follow-up. The source is a male donor with early-stage non-small cell lung cancer. Each CDR3 is given with its conserved first and last residue. Each record gives: V gene, J gene, clone size, D gene, CDR3 protein, CDR3 DNA. The D gene is left open where the match is weak. Not all rows give a size; the values are once, few, many and, for expanded clones, a class.

v_gene: TRBV20-1
j_gene: TRBJ1-1
abundance: many
d_gene: .
CDR3aa: CSARDLQGNTEAFF
CDR3nt: TGCAGTGCTAGAGATCTTCAGGGGAACACTGAAGCTTTCTTT

v_gene: TRBV5-6
j_gene: TRBJ2-4
abundance: few
d_gene: TRBD2
CDR3aa: CASSRIGLAGQANIQYF
CDR3nt: TGTGCCAGCAGCCGAATCGGACTAGCGGGGCAGGCAAACATTCAGTACTTC

v_gene: TRBV4-3
j_gene: TRBJ2-7
abundance: many
d_gene: .
CDR3aa: CASSQARTSYEQYF
CDR3nt: TGCGCCAGCAGCCAAGCTCGGACCTCCTACGAGCAGTACTTC

v_gene: TRBV27
j_gene: TRBJ2-2
abundance: .
d_gene: TRBD2
CDR3aa: CASSLFGLAGDDTGELFF
CDR3nt: TGTGCCAGCAGTTTATTCGGGCTAGCGGGAGACGACACCGGGGAGCTGTTTTTT

v_gene: TRBV4-3
j_gene: TRBJ2-1
abundance: few
d_gene: TRBD2
CDR3aa: CASSQDWTGRASGGLKNEQFF
CDR3nt: TGCGCCAGCAGCCAAGATTGGACCGGCCGGGCTAGCGGGGGCCTGAAGAATGAGCAGTTCTTC

v_gene: TRBV7-9
j_gene: TRBJ2-7
abundance: many
d_gene: .
CDR3aa: CASSLSPSGYEQYF
CDR3nt: TGTGCCAGCAGCTTATCACCGTCAGGTTACGAGCAGTACTTC

v_gene: TRBV21-1
j_gene: TRBJ1-1
abundance: .
d_gene: .
CDR3aa: CASSKPFTPGQGEAFF
CDR3nt: TGTGCCAGCAGCAAACCTTTTACTCCGGGCCAAGGGGAAGCTTTCTTT

v_gene: TRBV20-1
j_gene: TRBJ1-4
abundance: few
d_gene: TRBD1
CDR3aa: CSAGTDYNEKLFF
CDR3nt: TGCAGTGCAGGGACAGATTATAATGAAAAACTGTTTTTT

v_gene: TRBV5-1
j_gene: TRBJ1-6
abundance: few
d_gene: .
CDR3aa: CASSRGVDSPLHF
CDR3nt: TGCGCCAGCTCCAGGGGAGTGGATTCACCCCTCCACTTT

v_gene: TRBV6-2/TRBV6-3
j_gene: TRBJ1-6
abundance: few
d_gene: TRBD1
CDR3aa: CASRSGQGRDSPLHF
CDR3nt: TGTGCCAGCAGGTCTGGACAGGGGCGGGATTCACCCCTCCACTTT

v_gene: TRBV4-1
j_gene: TRBJ2-1
abundance: few
d_gene: .
CDR3aa: CASSQPVGARDEQFF
CDR3nt: TGCGCCAGCAGCCAACCTGTGGGGGCCCGCGATGAGCAGTTCTTC

v_gene: TRBV3-1
j_gene: TRBJ1-5
abundance: many
d_gene: .
CDR3aa: CASSPTGRQPQHF
CDR3nt: TGTGCCAGCAGCCCCACAGGGCGGCAGCCCCAGCATTTT

v_gene: TRBV10-3
j_gene: TRBJ2-7
abundance: few
d_gene: .
CDR3aa: CAISGTQAYEQYF
CDR3nt: TGTGCCATCAGTGGGACTCAAGCCTACGAGCAGTACTTC

v_gene: TRBV10-2
j_gene: TRBJ2-5
abundance: medium-sized
d_gene: .
CDR3aa: CASKNPGYLQETQYF
CDR3nt: TGCGCCAGCAAGAATCCAGGCTACTTACAAGAGACCCAGTACTTC

v_gene: TRBV20-1
j_gene: TRBJ1-2
abundance: .
d_gene: TRBD1
CDR3aa: CSALGTGGYTF
CDR3nt: TGCAGTGCTCTCGGGACAGGCGGGTACACCTTC

v_gene: TRBV10-3
j_gene: TRBJ2-7
abundance: once
d_gene: TRBD2
CDR3aa: CAISESWVSGAQDF
CDR3nt: TGTGCCATCAGTGAGTCTTGGGTAAGCGGGGCCCAGGACTTC

v_gene: TRBV29-1
j_gene: TRBJ1-4
abundance: many
d_gene: .
CDR3aa: CSARGATNEKLFF
CDR3nt: TGCAGCGCTCGGGGTGCAACTAATGAAAAACTGTTTTTT

v_gene: TRBV5-1
j_gene: TRBJ1-2
abundance: .
d_gene: .
CDR3aa: CASSSPPGGYTF
CDR3nt: TGCGCCAGCAGCTCCCCGCCGGGAGGCTACACCTTC

v_gene: TRBV20-1
j_gene: TRBJ2-1
abundance: many
d_gene: .
CDR3aa: CSARDNSNNEQFF
CDR3nt: TGCAGTGCTAGAGATAATAGTAACAATGAGCAGTTCTTC

v_gene: TRBV20-1
j_gene: TRBJ2-5
abundance: many
d_gene: .
CDR3aa: CSARVDVAGQETQYF
CDR3nt: TGCAGTGCTAGGGTGGACGTCGCGGGTCAAGAGACCCAGTACTTC

v_gene: TRBV27
j_gene: TRBJ1-4
abundance: many
d_gene: TRBD1
CDR3aa: CASSLRGQARINEKLFF
CDR3nt: TGTGCCAGCAGTCTTCGGGGACAGGCTCGGATAAATGAAAAACTGTTTTTT

v_gene: TRBV28
j_gene: TRBJ1-2
abundance: many
d_gene: .
CDR3aa: CASSSGHSSYGYTF
CDR3nt: TGTGCCAGCAGTTCAGGACACAGCTCCTATGGCTACACCTTC

v_gene: TRBV5-1
j_gene: TRBJ1-1
abundance: .
d_gene: TRBD1
CDR3aa: CASSLLETGLTEAFF
CDR3nt: TGCGCCAGCAGCTTGCTTGAGACAGGGCTTACTGAAGCTTTCTTT

v_gene: TRBV27
j_gene: TRBJ2-7
abundance: many
d_gene: .
CDR3aa: CASSLRDSIREQYF
CDR3nt: TGTGCCAGCAGTCTCCGGGACTCGATACGAGAGCAGTACTTC

v_gene: TRBV7-9
j_gene: TRBJ2-2
abundance: many
d_gene: TRBD1
CDR3aa: CASTNTGAGTGELFF
CDR3nt: TGTGCCAGCACCAATACAGGGGCGGGCACCGGGGAGCTGTTTTTT

v_gene: TRBV27
j_gene: TRBJ2-3
abundance: few
d_gene: .
CDR3aa: CASSSEGTDTQYF
CDR3nt: TGTGCCAGCAGCTCGGAGGGCACAGATACGCAGTATTTT

v_gene: TRBV20-1
j_gene: TRBJ2-7
abundance: .
d_gene: .
CDR3aa: CSAPLRGEQYF
CDR3nt: TGCAGTGCTCCGCTTAGGGGCGAGCAGTACTTC

v_gene: TRBV18
j_gene: TRBJ1-3
abundance: many
d_gene: .
CDR3aa: CASSPPTGNTIYF
CDR3nt: TGTGCCAGCTCACCACCGACGGGAAACACCATATATTTT

v_gene: TRBV6-4
j_gene: TRBJ1-2
abundance: many
d_gene: TRBD1
CDR3aa: CASSDRDRINYGYTF
CDR3nt: TGTGCCAGCAGTGACCGGGACAGAATTAACTATGGCTACACCTTC